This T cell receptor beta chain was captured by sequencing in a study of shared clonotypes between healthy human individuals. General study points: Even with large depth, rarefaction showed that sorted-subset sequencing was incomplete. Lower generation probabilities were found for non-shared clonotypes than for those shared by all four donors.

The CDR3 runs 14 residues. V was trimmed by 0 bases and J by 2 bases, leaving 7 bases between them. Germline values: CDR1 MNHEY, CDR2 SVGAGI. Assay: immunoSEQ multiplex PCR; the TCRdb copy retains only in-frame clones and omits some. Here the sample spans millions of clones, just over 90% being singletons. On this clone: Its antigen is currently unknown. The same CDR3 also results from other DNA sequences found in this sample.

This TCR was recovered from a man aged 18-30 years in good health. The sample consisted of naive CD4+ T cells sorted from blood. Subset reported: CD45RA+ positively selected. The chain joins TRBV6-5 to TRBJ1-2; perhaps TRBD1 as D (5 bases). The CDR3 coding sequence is TGTGCCAGCAGTTACTCGACAGCGAACTATGGCTACACCTTC. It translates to CASSYSTANYGYTF.